The 5 T cell receptor beta chains below all came from one sample that was sequenced in a study of T-cell reconstitution after alpha-beta-depleted transplantation in children. A TCRbeta library incorporating unique molecular identifiers was prepared. TCRdb redid the calling of the PCR reads with MiXCR, one entry per CDR3 protein. This sample has 500,000 to 600,000 distinct CDR3 sequences; about 17% occur once, and the top ten carry approximately 3%. The source was PBMCs from the stem cell graft donor, collected from the stem cell graft. These receptors were taken from a human donor who donated a stem cell graft to a child with acute lymphoblastic leukemia.

This clonotype has a handful of counts. This chain joins TRBV7-9 and TRBJ2-7; D might be TRBD1 or TRBD2, each matching 5 bases. V was trimmed by 3 bases and J by 2 bases, leaving 11 bases between them. The CDR3 length is 14 residues. Germline V gives CDR1 SEHNR, CDR2 FQNEAQ (reference sequence). The CDR3 nucleotides read TGTGCCAGCAGCTTCCCGGGACGAGCCTACGAGCAGTACTTC. Translating gives CASSFPGRAYEQYF.

This clonotype was counted a few times. The chain has TRBV12-3 or TRBV12-4 and TRBJ2-7; tentatively, D is TRBD1 (5 bases). This CDR3 is 12 amino acids long. V was trimmed by 6 bases and J by 4 bases, leaving 10 bases between them. CDR3 protein: CASSGREYEQYF. CDR3 in DNA: TGTGCCAGCAGCGGCAGGGAATACGAGCAGTACTTC.

This clonotype was counted between two and nine times. This rearrangement joins TRBV11-2 to TRBJ2-1; no reliable D call. The V end was cut by 5 bases, the J end by 5 bases, with 13 bases between. Germline CDR1 is SGHAT and CDR2 is FQNNGV. The CDR3 covers 14 residues. CDR3 residues: CASSLMGGDNEQFF. The CDR3 DNA reads TGTGCCAGCAGCCTCATGGGCGGTGACAATGAGCAGTTCTTC.

This clonotype has only a few counts. The chain employs TRBV6-5 and TRBJ2-1, with 7 bases that match TRBD2. The trim removed 2 bases at V and 7 bases at J, leaving 5 bases unmatched. Germline values: CDR1 MNHEY, CDR2 SVGAGI. This CDR3 region has 14 residues. For the CDR3, the DNA is TGTGCCAGCAGTTACGGCGGGAGAGGGAATGAGCAGTTCTTC. This translates into CASSYGGRGNEQFF.

This clonotype was detected many times. At one boundary the junction diverges from the germline segment, which might be a read error. The chain recombines TRBV5-1 with TRBJ1-2; no definite D call. Germline V gives CDR1 SGHRS, CDR2 YFSETQ. CDR3 length: 13 amino acids. The CDR3 bases are TGTGCCAGCAGTTTAGCAGGCGGAAGGGGCTACACCTTC. It specifies CASSLAGGRGYTF.